This T cell receptor (beta chain) came from a study of tumor-infiltrating lymphocytes in glioblastoma multiforme (dated by TCRdb to the late 2010s). Notes on the research overall: Whether intratumoral genomic heterogeneity fosters TIL diversity was tested through joint investigation of somatic mutations, TIL diversity and immune response activity. The paper's findings and limits, for the study overall: RNA-based TCR sequencing may distort clone frequencies because T cells carry unequal numbers of TCR transcripts. Only one glioblastoma patient was included in the TCR and somatic mutation analysis, limiting generalizability. T cells were not sorted into functional subsets, which the authors noted as a future improvement.

Concerning this clonotype: Its cognate antigen has yet to be identified. There are no base qualities to consult, and no much larger clone falls within one base.

The AllPrep DNA/RNA mini kit was used to purify genomic DNA and total RNA at the same time from each of the approximately 9 tumor samples. Every RNA sample had an RNA integrity number above 6.5 and an OD 260/280 ratio above 1.9. TCRB libraries were constructed from RNA through three rounds of nested multiplex PCR following a modified ARM-PCR protocol with multiple V-beta primers and a C-beta primer. ProtoScript II Reverse Transcriptase and a C-beta primer were used to synthesize TCRB-specific cDNA from 0.4 to 0.6 ug total RNA. The description of the TCRB libraries did not include any unique molecular identifiers. In the third PCR, barcodes and adapters were added over about 23 cycles using Deep VentR (exo-) polymerase, and bands of 250-500 bp were then gel purified. An Illumina HiSeq 2500 generating 250 bp paired-end reads was used to sequence the TCRB libraries. In the authors' own workflow: The reads were cleaned with Trimmomatic, merged with FLASH and assigned V, D and J segments with MiGEC before being analyzed in VDJtools. Repertoire diversity was measured using the Shannon-Wiener diversity index, which was calculated with VDJtools. In-frame beta chains were kept once TCRdb had trimmed the public reads at Q25 with fastp and called clones with MiXCR. CDR3 protein sequences are deduplicated, and each keeps its most common genes and DNA. TCRdb assigned the V and J calls; the authors' analysis was not used. The sample table holds fewer than 10,000 distinct CDR3 sequences, of which about four fifths were seen once. Jointly, the top ten make up 40% to 60% of the sample.

Taken from cysteine to phenylalanine, the CDR3 has 13 residues. The read is trimmed to its CDR3 DNA, 39 bases read in frame from base 1. V and J are truncated by 7 bases and 4 bases respectively, leaving an intervening sequence of 11 bases. In the germline V gene, CDR1 corresponds to MNHEY and CDR2 to SVGAGI. This sequence uses TRBV6-5 and TRBJ2-1; the D gene cannot be named for sure. Sequencing was performed on brain tumor tissue. This clonotype was sampled from a male donor with glioblastoma. In nucleotides, the sequence is TGTGCCAGCAAAAGAGACGGGTACAATGAGCAGTTCTTC. Translated, this gives CASKRDGYNEQFF.